This T cell receptor (beta chain) derives from a study of T cells in Graves' hyperthyroidism and ophthalmopathy. Researchers took RNA transcripts and amplified the TCR beta CDR3 regions from them. The HTBI primer set drove a first-round RT-PCR of the TCR CDR3. TCRdb passed the multiplex PCR reads through MiXCR, listing each CDR3 protein once. The sample yields about 560,000 distinct CDR3 sequences, about 14% seen once. This clonotype was seen ten or more times. Germline values: CDR1 MDHEN, CDR2 SYDVKM. V trimming: 8 bases; J trimming: 4 bases; junction bases outside the gene matches: 7. The CDR3 loop spans 14 amino acids.

Material for sequencing was blood. The clonotype originates from a woman in her thirties or forties with Graves' hyperthyroidism. The J gene is TRBJ2-7, the V gene TRBV28, with 11 bases matching TRBD1. The CDR3 DNA is TGTGCCAGCCGCACCGGGACAGGGGGATACGAGCAGTACTTC. Its protein product is CASRTGTGGYEQYF.